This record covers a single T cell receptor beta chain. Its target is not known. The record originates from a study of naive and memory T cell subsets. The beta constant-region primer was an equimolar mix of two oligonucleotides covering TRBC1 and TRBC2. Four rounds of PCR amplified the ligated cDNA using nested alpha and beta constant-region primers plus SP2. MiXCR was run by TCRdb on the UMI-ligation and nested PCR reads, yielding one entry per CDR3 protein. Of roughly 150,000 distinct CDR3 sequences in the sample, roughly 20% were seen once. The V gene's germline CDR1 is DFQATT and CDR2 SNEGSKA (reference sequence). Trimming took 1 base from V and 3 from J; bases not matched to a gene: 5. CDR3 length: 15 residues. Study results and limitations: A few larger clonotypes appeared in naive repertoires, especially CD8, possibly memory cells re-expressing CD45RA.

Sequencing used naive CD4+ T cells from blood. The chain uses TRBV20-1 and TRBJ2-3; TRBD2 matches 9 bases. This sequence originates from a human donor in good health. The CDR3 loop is CSARASGIGTDTQYF. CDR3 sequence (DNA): TGCAGTGCTAGAGCTAGCGGGATTGGGACAGATACGCAGTATTTT.